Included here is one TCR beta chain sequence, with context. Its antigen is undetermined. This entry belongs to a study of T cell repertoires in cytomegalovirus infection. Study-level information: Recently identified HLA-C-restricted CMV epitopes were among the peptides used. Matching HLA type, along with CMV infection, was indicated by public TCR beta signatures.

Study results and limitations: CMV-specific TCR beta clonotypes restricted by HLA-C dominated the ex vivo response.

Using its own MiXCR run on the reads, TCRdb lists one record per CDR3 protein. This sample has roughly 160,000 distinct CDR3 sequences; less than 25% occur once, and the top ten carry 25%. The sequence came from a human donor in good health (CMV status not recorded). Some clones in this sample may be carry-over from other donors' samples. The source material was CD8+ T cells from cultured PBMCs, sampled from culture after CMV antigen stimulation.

CDR3 amino acids: CASSPQGDQPQHF. The CDR3 coding sequence is TGTGCCAGCAGCCCACAGGGCGATCAGCCCCAGCATTTT. The chain carries TRBV7-2 and TRBJ1-5, with D maybe TRBD1 (6 bases). Looked up from germline, CDR1 is SGHTA and CDR2 is FQGNSA. Trimming shortened V by 5 bases and J by 5 bases, and 10 bases separated the two germline ends. This CDR3 contains 13 residues.